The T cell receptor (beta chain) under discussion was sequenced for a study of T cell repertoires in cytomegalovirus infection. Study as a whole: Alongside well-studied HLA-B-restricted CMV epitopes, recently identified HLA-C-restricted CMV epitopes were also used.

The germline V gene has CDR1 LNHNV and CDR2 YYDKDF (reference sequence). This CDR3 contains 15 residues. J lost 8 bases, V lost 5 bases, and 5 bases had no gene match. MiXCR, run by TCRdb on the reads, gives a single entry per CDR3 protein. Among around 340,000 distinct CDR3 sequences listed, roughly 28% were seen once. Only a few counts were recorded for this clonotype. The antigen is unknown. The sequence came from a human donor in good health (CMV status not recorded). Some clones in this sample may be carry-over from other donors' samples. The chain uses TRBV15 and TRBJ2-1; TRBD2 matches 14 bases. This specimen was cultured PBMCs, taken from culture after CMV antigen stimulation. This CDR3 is CATSGGLAGVYEQFF. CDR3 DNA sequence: TGTGCCACCAGCGGGGGACTAGCGGGAGTTTATGAGCAGTTCTTC.